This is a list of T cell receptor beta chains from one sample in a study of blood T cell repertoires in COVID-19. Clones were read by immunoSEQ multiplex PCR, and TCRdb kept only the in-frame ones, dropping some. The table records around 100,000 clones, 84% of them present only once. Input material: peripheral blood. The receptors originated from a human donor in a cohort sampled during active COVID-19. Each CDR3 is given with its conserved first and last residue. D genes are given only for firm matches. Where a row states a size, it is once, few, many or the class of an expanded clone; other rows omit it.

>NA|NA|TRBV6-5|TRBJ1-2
CASWEGIANYGYTF
TGTGCCAGCTGGGAGGGGATTGCTAACTATGGCTACACCTTC
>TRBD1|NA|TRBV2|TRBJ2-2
CASNTGVGGELFF
TGTGCCAGCAATACAGGGGTGGGCGGGGAGCTGTTTTTT
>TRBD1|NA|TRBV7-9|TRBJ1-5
CASSLGQGAPQPQHF
TGTGCCAGCAGCTTAGGACAGGGGGCCCCTCAGCCCCAGCATTTT
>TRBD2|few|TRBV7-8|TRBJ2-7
CASSSLAGLDSYEQYF
TGTGCCAGCAGTTCATTAGCGGGACTAGACTCCTACGAGCAGTACTTC
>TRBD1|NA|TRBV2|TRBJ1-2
CASSRSGDRGHGYTF
TGTGCCAGCAGTCGATCGGGGGACAGGGGCCATGGCTACACCTTC
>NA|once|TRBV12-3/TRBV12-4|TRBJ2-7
CASSLSRYEQYF
TGTGCCAGCAGTTTATCGAGGTACGAGCAGTACTTC
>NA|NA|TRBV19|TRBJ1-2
CASSTETGYGYTF
TGTGCCAGTAGTACCGAGACAGGCTATGGCTACACCTTC
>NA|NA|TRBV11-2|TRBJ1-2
CASSLSTGDRYGYTF
TGTGCCAGCAGCTTATCCACGGGGGATAGGTATGGCTACACCTTC
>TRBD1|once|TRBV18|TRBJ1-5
CASSQDRGYQPQHF
TGTGCCAGCTCACAAGACAGGGGATACCAGCCCCAGCATTTT
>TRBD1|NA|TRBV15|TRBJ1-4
CATRQDRGELVRPEKLFF
TGTGCCACCAGACAGGACAGGGGCGAATTAGTAAGACCCGAAAAACTGTTTTTT
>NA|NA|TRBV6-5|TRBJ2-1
CASSYSTFRGENEQFF
TGTGCCAGCAGTTACTCCACGTTTCGGGGAGAGAATGAGCAGTTCTTC
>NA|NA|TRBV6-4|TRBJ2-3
CASSGQGGDTQYF
TGTGCCAGCAGTGGTCAAGGGGGAGATACGCAGTATTTT
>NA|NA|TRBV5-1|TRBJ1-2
CASSPRGGDYGYTF
TGCGCCAGCAGCCCCAGAGGGGGGGACTATGGCTACACCTTC
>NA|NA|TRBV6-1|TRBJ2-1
CASSEAGGLSYNEQFF
TGTGCCAGCAGTGAAGCCGGAGGCTTATCCTACAATGAGCAGTTCTTC
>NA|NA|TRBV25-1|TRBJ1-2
CASSEATGAYGYTF
TGTGCCAGCAGTGAAGCCACAGGAGCCTATGGCTACACCTTC
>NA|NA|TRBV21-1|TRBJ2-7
CASSAPLDGTGTYEQYF
TGTGCCAGCAGCGCCCCTCTGGACGGGACAGGGACCTACGAGCAGTACTTC
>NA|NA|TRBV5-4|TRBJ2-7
CASSPDTGEQYF
TGTGCCAGCAGCCCCGATACCGGCGAGCAGTACTTC
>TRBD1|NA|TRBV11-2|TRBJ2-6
CASSLRTGLSSGANVLTF
TGTGCCAGCAGCTTGCGGACAGGGCTCTCCTCTGGGGCCAACGTCCTGACTTTC
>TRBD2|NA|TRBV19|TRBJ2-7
CASSISGTSGIYEQYF
TGTGCCAGTAGTATATCGGGGACTAGCGGGATCTACGAGCAGTACTTC
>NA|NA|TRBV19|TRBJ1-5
CASTKDGSSNQPQHF
TGTGCCAGTACTAAGGACGGGAGTAGCAATCAGCCCCAGCATTTT
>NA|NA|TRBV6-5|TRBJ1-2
CASSYSSGRNYGYTF
TGTGCCAGCAGTTACTCGTCTGGGCGTAACTATGGCTACACCTTC
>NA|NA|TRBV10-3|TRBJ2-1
CAISTYADEQFF
TGTGCCATCAGTACGTACGCAGATGAGCAGTTCTTC
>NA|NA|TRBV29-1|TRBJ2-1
CSGQGGHTGVNEQFF
TGCAGCGGTCAGGGGGGTCACACGGGGGTAAATGAGCAGTTCTTC
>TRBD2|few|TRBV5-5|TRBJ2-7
CASSLVVFREDVEQYF
TGTGCCAGCAGCTTGGTTGTATTTCGGGAGGATGTCGAGCAGTACTTC
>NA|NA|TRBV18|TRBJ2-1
CASSPPAGNNEQFF
TGTGCCAGCTCACCACCGGCAGGAAACAATGAGCAGTTCTTC
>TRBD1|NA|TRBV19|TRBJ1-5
CATGTGNQPQHF
TGTGCCACCGGGACAGGCAATCAGCCCCAGCATTTT
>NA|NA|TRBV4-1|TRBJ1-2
CASSLSGQTNYGYTF
TGCGCCAGCAGCCTATCCGGACAGACGAACTATGGCTACACCTTC
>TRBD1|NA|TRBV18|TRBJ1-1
CASSPWTGDTEAFF
TGTGCCAGCTCACCCTGGACAGGGGATACTGAAGCTTTCTTT
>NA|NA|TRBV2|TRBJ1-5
CASSSDRLAQPQHF
TGTGCCAGCAGTTCCGACAGGCTAGCCCAGCCCCAGCATTTT
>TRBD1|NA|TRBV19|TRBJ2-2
CASSIAGGTGELFF
TGTGCCAGTAGTATAGCAGGGGGCACCGGGGAGCTGTTTTTT
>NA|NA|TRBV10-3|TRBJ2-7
CAISRVSYEQYF
TGTGCCATCAGCCGGGTTTCCTACGAGCAGTACTTC
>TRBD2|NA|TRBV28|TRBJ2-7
CASSLYSGGEYEQYF
TGTGCCAGCAGTTTATACTCGGGAGGTGAATACGAGCAGTACTTC
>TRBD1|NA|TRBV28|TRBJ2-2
CASIPGTGMAGELFF
TGTGCCAGCATACCCGGGACAGGGATGGCCGGGGAGCTGTTTTTT
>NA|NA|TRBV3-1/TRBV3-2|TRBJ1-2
CASSQAHYGYTF
TGTGCCAGCAGCCAGGCACACTATGGCTACACCTTC
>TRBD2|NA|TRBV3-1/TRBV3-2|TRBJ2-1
CASSQAGAGTRPYNEQFF
TGTGCCAGCAGCCAAGCAGGGGCCGGGACTAGACCCTACAATGAGCAGTTCTTC
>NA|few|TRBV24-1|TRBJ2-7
CATSKAGSSYEQYF
TGTGCCACCAGTAAGGCGGGAAGCTCCTACGAGCAGTACTTC
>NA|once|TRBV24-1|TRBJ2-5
CATSDPGPSGQETQYF
TGTGCCACCAGTGACCCCGGCCCTTCAGGGCAAGAGACCCAGTACTTC
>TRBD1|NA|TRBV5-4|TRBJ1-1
CASSLQGAISEAFF
TGTGCCAGCAGCTTGCAGGGGGCGATCAGTGAAGCTTTCTTT
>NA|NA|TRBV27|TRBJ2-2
CASSLAGGKAGELFF
TGTGCCAGCAGTTTAGCGGGTGGGAAAGCCGGGGAGCTGTTTTTT